This entry lists 10 T cell receptor beta chains sequenced from one sample in a study of Graves' ophthalmopathy and Graves' hyperthyroidism. RNA transcripts were the template, and TCR beta CDR3 regions were amplified from them. HTBI primers served in a first-round RT-PCR, which a second-round multiplex PCR followed. TCRdb called the multiplex PCR reads again in MiXCR, with one record for every CDR3 protein. This table holds about 370,000 distinct CDR3 sequences, 17% found once. The sequenced sample consisted of peripheral blood. The receptors were sampled from an adult woman with stable Graves' hyperthyroidism.

This clonotype appeared many times. CDR3 sequence reads: CASSLDNQPYNSPLHF. The CDR3 DNA is TGCGCCAGCAGCTTGGACAACCAACCCTATAATTCACCCCTCCACTTT. J is TRBJ1-6 and V is TRBV5-1; D not resolved. Trimming took 0 bases from V and 2 from J, leaving 9 bases between them. In germline, CDR1 is SGHRS, CDR2 YFSETQ. CDR3 size: 16 residues.

V gene TRBV10-3 combines with J gene TRBJ2-7, with 8 positions matching TRBD2. CDR1 is ENHRY and CDR2 is SYGVKD in the germline V gene. V lost 6 bases to trimming and J lost 2 bases; unmatched junction nucleotides: 6. The CDR3 runs 14 residues. The DNA for the CDR3 is TGTGCCATCAGCCTTAGCGGGAACCCCTACGAGCAGTACTTC. Amino acid sequence: CAISLSGNPYEQYF.

This clonotype has ten or more counts. The chain carries TRBV7-8 and TRBJ2-7, with D perhaps being TRBD1 or TRBD2 (6 bases each). Deletions cut 1 base from V and 5 bases from J, with 21 bases between. Germline CDR1 SGHVS, CDR2 FQNEAQ. The CDR3 covers 17 residues. The CDR3 DNA reads as TGTGCCAGCAGCTTAGGTTCAGGGGTCGGGAGTTCCCACGAGCAGTACTTC. Its protein product is CASSLGSGVGSSHEQYF.

In its sample, this clonotype was seen many times. The genes are TRBV11-2 and TRBJ2-5; the match to TRBD2 covers 14 bases. Germline lookup yields CDR1 SGHAT and CDR2 FQNNGV. The CDR3 totals 18 residues. J was trimmed by 3 bases and V by 4 bases; bases with no gene match: 10. DNA for the CDR3: TGTGCCAGCAGCTCCAGACTAGCGGGAGGGAGGATGGAAGAGACCCAGTACTTC. The encoded protein is CASSSRLAGGRMEETQYF.

This chain links TRBV20-1 with TRBJ2-7; TRBD2 matches 8 bases. With V trimmed by 0 bases and J by 1 base, 5 bases remained unmatched. The CDR3 loop spans 15 amino acids. From germline, CDR1 is DFQATT and CDR2 SNEGSKA (reference sequence). CDR3: CSARDSGRISYEQYF. In nucleotides, the CDR3 is TGCAGTGCTAGAGACAGCGGGAGAATATCCTACGAGCAGTACTTC.

In this sample, this clonotype turned up many times. This chain links TRBV28 with TRBJ2-7; no firm D call. V lost 2 bases, J lost 9 bases, and 11 bases lay in between. CDR3 length equals 12 residues. Germline assignment: CDR1 MDHEN and CDR2 SYDVKM. CDR3 bases: TGTGCCAGCAGTTTAAGTCTGCAGTGGCAGTACTTC. The encoded protein is CASSLSLQWQYF.

Many counts were recorded for this clonotype. The V call is TRBV19, the J call TRBJ1-1; D call uncertain. CDR1 and CDR2 (germline): LNHDA, SQIVND (reference sequence). The CDR3 loop spans 15 amino acids. Trimming left V 4 bases short and J 6 bases short, with 18 bases between. The CDR3 bases are TGTGCCAGTAGTACCGGAGCAGCCTTATTTTCTGAAGCTTTCTTT. It specifies CASSTGAALFSEAFF.

This clonotype was detected many times. J is TRBJ2-2 and V is TRBV7-8, with D perhaps matching TRBD1 or TRBD2 (5 bases each). Trimming left V 0 bases short and J 6 bases short, with 5 bases between. CDR3 length equals 13 residues. The V gene's germline CDR1 is SGHVS and CDR2 FQNEAQ. The CDR3 is CASSLAGAGELFF. The CDR3 coding sequence is TGTGCCAGCAGCTTAGCGGGGGCCGGGGAGCTGTTTTTT.

Ten or more counts support this clonotype. V usage is TRBV6-6 and J usage is TRBJ1-1; D is unresolved. This CDR3 region has 17 residues. The V end was cut by 0 bases, the J end by 6 bases, with 20 bases between. CDR1 MNHNY and CDR2 SVGAGI come from the germline V gene (reference sequence). CDR3 in DNA: TGTGCCAGCAGTTACTCGTCAGCCTCTCTCTTCTGGTCTGAAGCTTTCTTT. It translates to CASSYSSASLFWSEAFF.

Comment on this clonotype: Given a much more abundant clone one base away, this may be a read error. The chain recombines TRBV30 with TRBJ1-1; weak D call: TRBD1 (6 bases). Deletions cut 2 bases from V and 6 bases from J, with 13 bases between. Germline V gene lookup returns CDR1 GTSNPN and CDR2 SVGIG (reference sequence). The CDR3 consists of 13 residues. Written as DNA, the CDR3 is TGTGCCTGGAGTAGGGGGGGGGTAGCTGAAGCTTTCTTT. Encoded protein: CAWSRGGVAEAFF.